The rows below give T cell receptor beta chains drawn from one sample of a study of T cells in Graves' hyperthyroidism and ophthalmopathy. Each CDR3 protein is one row after TCRdb ran MiXCR on the multiplex PCR reads. The table shows more than 350,000 distinct CDR3 sequences, with roughly a sixth occurring only once. The source material was blood. These receptor sequences come from a young woman with Graves' hyperthyroidism that later progressed to Graves' ophthalmopathy. The CDR3 runs from the conserved cysteine through the conserved F or W. A D gene is named only where the DNA matches it firmly. Size is omitted from some rows. Given values are once, few, many or a class for expanded clones.

D	size	J	V	DNA	CDR3
-	many	TRBJ1-3	TRBV2	TGTGCCAGCAGTAAAACCCGTCAGGGGCCTGGAAACACCATATATTTT	CASSKTRQGPGNTIYF
-	many	TRBJ2-7	TRBV12-3/TRBV12-4	TGTGCCAGCAGTTTTTCGGCAGTTTACGAGCAGTACTTC	CASSFSAVYEQYF
-	many	TRBJ1-1	TRBV19	TGTGCCAGTAGTATGCGTTCTGAGGGTGGTGGCACTGAAGCTTTCTTT	CASSMRSEGGGTEAFF
TRBD1	many	TRBJ1-1	TRBV5-1	TGCGCCAGCAGCTACCCGGGACAGGGGGCACTATCTGAAGCTTTCTTT	CASSYPGQGALSEAFF
-	many	TRBJ1-4	TRBV28	TGTGCCAGCAGTCGAGGGTCTCGCCCTGAAAAACTGTTTTTT	CASSRGSRPEKLFF
TRBD1	many	TRBJ1-1	TRBV12-3/TRBV12-4	TGTGCCAGCAGTTTGGGGACAGGTTTGAAGACTGAAGCTTTCTTT	CASSLGTGLKTEAFF
TRBD2	many	TRBJ2-1	TRBV12-3/TRBV12-4	TGTGCCAGCGGGGGACTAGCGGGAGACAATGAGCAGTTCTTC	CASGGLAGDNEQFF
TRBD1	many	TRBJ1-1	TRBV28	TGTGCCGCCAGGAGTTCGGGCAGGGGGTGGACTGAAGCTTTCTTT	CAARSSGRGWTEAFF
-	many	TRBJ1-6	TRBV28	TGTGCCAGCAGAACCGCGGGACTTTCTCTTAATTCACCCCTCCACTTT	CASRTAGLSLNSPLHF
TRBD2	few	TRBJ2-7	TRBV5-5	TGTGCCAGCAGGTTGAGCGGGGGATCCTACGAGCAGTACTTC	CASRLSGGSYEQYF
TRBD1	many	TRBJ1-2	TRBV29-1	TGCAGCGTTGGGTTCGACAGGGGGGGATATGGCTACACCTTC	CSVGFDRGGYGYTF
-	-	TRBJ1-2	TRBV14	TGTGCCAGCAGCCGGGCAAAAAACTATGGCTACACCTTC	CASSRAKNYGYTF
-	-	TRBJ2-3	TRBV4-1	TGCGCCAGCAGCCAAGAGTGGGGCAGAAGCACAGATACGCAGTATTTT	CASSQEWGRSTDTQYF
-	many	TRBJ2-7	TRBV12-3/TRBV12-4	TGTGCCAGCAGTGTATCATCAGGGTCCTACTCCTACGAGCAGTACTTC	CASSVSSGSYSYEQYF
-	many	TRBJ1-4	TRBV18	TGTGCCAGCTCACCAGGGGGCCATAATGAAAAACTGTTTTTT	CASSPGGHNEKLFF
-	many	TRBJ2-7	TRBV30	TGTGCCTGGAGTGTAGTCGAGTTTCCCTACGAGCAGTACTTC	CAWSVVEFPYEQYF
-	-	TRBJ2-7	TRBV13	TGTGCCAGCAGCTTCGGAAAAGAGCAGTACTTC	CASSFGKEQYF
-	few	TRBJ2-1	TRBV20-1	TGCAGTGCTAGCGGGGGACCGACCTACAATGAGCAGTTCTTC	CSASGGPTYNEQFF
TRBD1	many	TRBJ1-1	TRBV27	TGTGCCAGCAGTTCGGAAACAGGGGTTAGAGGTGGTACTGAAGCTTTCTTT	CASSSETGVRGGTEAFF
-	many	TRBJ1-6	TRBV28	TGTGCCAGCAGTTTAACGGGAACCACCTATAATTCACCCCTCCACTTT	CASSLTGTTYNSPLHF
TRBD2	few	TRBJ2-1	TRBV9	TGTGCCAGCAGCGTAGCTCTAGCGGGAGGGAGTATTGAGCAGTTCTTC	CASSVALAGGSIEQFF
-	-	TRBJ1-2	TRBV5-1	TGCGCCAGCAGCTTTTTGGAGGGGTCGGATGGCTACACCTTC	CASSFLEGSDGYTF
-	few	TRBJ1-3	TRBV4-1	TGCGCCAGCAGCTCCCGACCCCGGGGAAACACCATATATTTT	CASSSRPRGNTIYF
-	many	TRBJ1-2	TRBV28	TGTGCCAGCAGTCCGACACTCCCGTATGGCTACACCTTC	CASSPTLPYGYTF
-	many	TRBJ1-1	TRBV4-1	TGCGCCAGCAGCCACCCGGGACAAGGGACCAAGAAGAACACTGAAGCTTTCTTT	CASSHPGQGTKKNTEAFF
TRBD2	-	TRBJ2-1	TRBV30	TGTGCCTGGAGTGTAAGACTAGCGGAATCAATGAAGCAGTTCTTC	CAWSVRLAESMKQFF
-	many	TRBJ2-5	TRBV2	TGTGCCAGCAGTGACCGGGGGCGAGAGACCCAGTACTTC	CASSDRGRETQYF
-	many	TRBJ2-7	TRBV20-1	TGCAGTGCTAGCCACTGGCCGCCCTACGAGCAGTACTTC	CSASHWPPYEQYF
TRBD1	many	TRBJ2-7	TRBV12-3/TRBV12-4	TGTGCCAGCAGTTCCCTCGACAGGGGGTCTGTCGACGAGCAGTACTTC	CASSSLDRGSVDEQYF
-	-	TRBJ1-4	TRBV5-1	TGCGCCAGCAGCTTGTCGGGCAGGGATGATGAAAAACTGTTTTTT	CASSLSGRDDEKLFF
TRBD1	many	TRBJ1-5	TRBV20-1	TGCAGTGCCGCCGGACAGGGGGATCAGCCCCAGCATTTT	CSAAGQGDQPQHF
TRBD2	-	TRBJ2-1	TRBV4-1	TGCGCCAGCAGCCAAGTCGCGGGACTAGCGGGAGGGGCCAATGAGCAGTTCTTC	CASSQVAGLAGGANEQFF
-	many	TRBJ1-5	TRBV19	TGTGCCAGTAGTAAGGGGTCTCAGTATCAGCCCCAGCATTTT	CASSKGSQYQPQHF
-	many	TRBJ2-7	TRBV7-2	TGTGCCAGCAGCTTATGGACAAATTCGGCCTACGAGCAGTACTTC	CASSLWTNSAYEQYF
TRBD1	many	TRBJ2-2	TRBV28	TGTGCCAGGATGACAGGGCACCCCGAGGGGGCCGGGGAGCTGTTTTTT	CARMTGHPEGAGELFF
TRBD2	-	TRBJ2-1	TRBV5-1	TGCGCCAGCAGCGGAGGGACTAGCGGATATGAGCAGTTCTTC	CASSGGTSGYEQFF
-	few	TRBJ2-6	TRBV9	TGTGCCAGCAGCGTTACCCTATTCTCTGGGGCCAACGTCCTGACTTTC	CASSVTLFSGANVLTF
TRBD1	few	TRBJ1-1	TRBV7-9	TGTGCCAGCAGCTTAGAATCAGGGGGCCGGGGAGCTTTCTTT	CASSLESGGRGAFF
-	many	TRBJ2-1	TRBV25-1	TGTGCCAGCAGTGAATCTCGGGCAGGTGGACGAGGGAGTGTTTCCAATGAGCAGTTCTTC	CASSESRAGGRGSVSNEQFF